Sequencing of this T cell receptor (beta chain) was carried out in a study of blood T cell repertoires in COVID-19. The CDR3 is made up of 14 amino acids. Germline CDR1 ENHRY, CDR2 SYGVKD. Deletions cut 4 bases from V and 3 bases from J, with 9 bases between. Using immunoSEQ multiplex PCR, the repertoire was profiled, and TCRdb retains in-frame clones only, with some absent. The sample includes approximately 300,000 clones, 80% to 90% of them seen just once. The receptor was isolated from a woman aged 25 to 39 who had recovered from COVID-19. The chain has TRBV10-3 and TRBJ2-2; possibly TRBD2 for D (6 bases). Sequencing input: PBMCs or T cells enriched from blood (not recorded which). CDR3 in amino acids: CAISGRADTGELFF. Here the CDR3 DNA reads TGTGCCATCAGTGGGAGGGCAGACACCGGGGAGCTGTTTTTT.